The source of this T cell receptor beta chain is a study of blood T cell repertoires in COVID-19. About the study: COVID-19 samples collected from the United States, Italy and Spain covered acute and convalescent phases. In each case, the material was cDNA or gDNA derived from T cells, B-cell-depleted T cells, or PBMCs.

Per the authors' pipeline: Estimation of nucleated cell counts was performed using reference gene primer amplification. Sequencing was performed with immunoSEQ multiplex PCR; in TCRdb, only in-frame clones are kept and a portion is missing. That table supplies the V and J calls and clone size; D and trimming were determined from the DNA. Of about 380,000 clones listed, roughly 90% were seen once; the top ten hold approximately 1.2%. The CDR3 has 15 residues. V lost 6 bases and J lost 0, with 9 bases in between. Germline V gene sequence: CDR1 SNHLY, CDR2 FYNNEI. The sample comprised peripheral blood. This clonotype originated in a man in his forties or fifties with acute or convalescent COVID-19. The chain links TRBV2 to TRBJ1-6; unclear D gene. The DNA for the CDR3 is TGTGCCAGCAGAAAAGAGAGCTCCTATAATTCACCCCTCCACTTT. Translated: CASRKESSYNSPLHF.